This T cell receptor (beta chain) was observed in a study of radiotherapy plus CTLA-4 blockade in lung cancer (dated by TCRdb to between 2017 and 2018). Turning to the overall study: Objective responses occurred in roughly 19% of enrolled patients, and less than 35% achieved disease control.

General study outcomes and caveats: After treatment with radiotherapy and ipilimumab, TCR clones that originated in tumors expanded in peripheral blood. The strongest predictors of response, as reported, were early dynamic changes in blood T cell clones along with a rise in serum interferon-beta after radiation.

CDR1 MNHEY and CDR2 SMNVEV are derived from the germline V gene (reference sequence). There are 15 amino acids in the CDR3, from cysteine to phenylalanine inclusive. CDR3 DNA is the only sequence kept; it has 45 bases, read in frame from the first base. Ends trimmed: V by 5 bases, J by 6 bases; bases unmatched to a gene: 10. To note about this clone: Its antigen is currently not known. There are no base qualities to consult, and no much larger clone falls within one base.

The study evaluated CTLA-4 blockade (ipilimumab) given together with focal radiation therapy in patients who had chemo-refractory metastatic non-small-cell lung cancer. Libraries were prepared through the immunoSEQ multiplex PCR assay. The table comes from immuneACCESS by way of TCRdb, which keeps in-frame sequences with V and J called. Part of the clones is missing from these tables; in studies checked, under half for an unresolved V gene and the rest for unknown reasons. Counted in this sample were roughly 73,000 clones; about nine tenths of them appeared once. The top ten constitute 40% to 45% of the sample.

This material consisted of peripheral blood, taken from a patient treated with radiotherapy plus ipilimumab. The clonotype originates from a human donor with non-small cell lung cancer that progressed on radiotherapy plus ipilimumab. The rearranged segments are TRBV27 and TRBJ1-1, with 9 middle bases fitting TRBD1. The CDR3 region has the sequence CASSPARQGGPEAFF. The nucleotides read TGTGCCAGCAGTCCCGCTCGACAGGGGGGCCCTGAAGCTTTCTTT.